This TCR beta chain was sequenced during a study of T-cell memory formation after mild COVID-19. UMIs and sample barcodes were carried by the TCR alpha and TCR beta cDNA libraries that 5'RACE produced using constant-segment primers. TCRdb itself ran the 5' RACE reads through MiXCR, one entry per CDR3 protein. The sample shows 450,000 to 700,000 distinct CDR3 sequences, 15% to 20% of them seen only once. What was sequenced was PBMCs or a T cell subset sorted from them (not recorded which). The sequence came from an adult woman who had mild COVID-19 (a few samples of this study predate the infection). Cell type and time point are not known.

Written as DNA, the CDR3 is TGTGCCAGTCGGACTAGCGGGGGGGGTTGGAGCTCCTACGAGCAGTACTTC. Amino acid sequence: CASRTSGGGWSSYEQYF. The rearrangement uses TRBV2 and TRBJ2-7; 15 positions agree with TRBD2. V trimming: 9 bases; J trimming: 0 bases; junction bases outside the gene matches: 9. The CDR3 covers 17 residues. Germline loops: CDR1 SNHLY, CDR2 FYNNEI.